This TCR beta chain was recovered during a study of T cell responses to AZD1222 COVID-19 vaccine. Using immunoSEQ multiplex PCR, the repertoire was profiled, and TCRdb retains in-frame clones only, with some absent. Here the sample spans roughly 100,000 clones, around 91% being singletons. Study results and limitations: Repertoire sampling happened only post peak T cell response. Most donors were white British, females outnumbered males, and clonal diversity was possibly underestimated.

Note on this clone: Its antigen is currently unknown.

The length of the CDR3 is 14 residues. Germline CDR1 is SGHTS and CDR2 is YDEGEE. The ends were cut back, 3 bases at V and 3 bases at J, with 13 bases in the middle. Material: peripheral blood, obtained on day 0 of AZD1222 vaccination. V is TRBV5-8 and J is TRBJ2-7; perhaps TRBD1 as D (6 bases). The TCR originated in an adult in good health. The CDR3 reads CASSSQGQFYEQYF. The CDR3 DNA reads TGTGCCAGCAGCTCGCAAGGACAGTTCTACGAGCAGTACTTC.